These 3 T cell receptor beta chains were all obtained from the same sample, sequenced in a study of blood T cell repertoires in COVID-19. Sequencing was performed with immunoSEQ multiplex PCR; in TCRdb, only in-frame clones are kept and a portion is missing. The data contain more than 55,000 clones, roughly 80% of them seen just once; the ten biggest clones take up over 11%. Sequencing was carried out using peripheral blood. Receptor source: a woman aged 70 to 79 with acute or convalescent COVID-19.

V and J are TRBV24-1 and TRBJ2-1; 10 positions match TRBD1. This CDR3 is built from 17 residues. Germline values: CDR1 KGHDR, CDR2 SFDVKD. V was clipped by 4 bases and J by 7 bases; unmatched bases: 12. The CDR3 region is CATSDPPGQGHGNEQFF. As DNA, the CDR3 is TGTGCCACCAGTGACCCCCCGGGACAGGGGCATGGTAATGAGCAGTTCTTC.

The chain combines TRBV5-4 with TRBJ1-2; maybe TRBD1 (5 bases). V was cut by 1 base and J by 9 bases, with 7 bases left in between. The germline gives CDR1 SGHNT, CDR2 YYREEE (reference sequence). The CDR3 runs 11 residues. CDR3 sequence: CASSLTDSYTF. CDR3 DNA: TGTGCCAGCAGCTTGACGGACAGCTACACCTTC.

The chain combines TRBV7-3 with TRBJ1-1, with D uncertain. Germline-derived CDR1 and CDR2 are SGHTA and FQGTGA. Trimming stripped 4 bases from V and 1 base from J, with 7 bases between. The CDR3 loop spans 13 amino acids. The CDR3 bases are TGTGCCAGCAGCTCGGGGAGGAACACTGAAGCTTTCTTT. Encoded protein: CASSSGRNTEAFF. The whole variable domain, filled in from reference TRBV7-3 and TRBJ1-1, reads GAGVSQTPSNKVTEKGKYVELRCDPISGHTALYWYRQSLGQGPEFLIYFQGTGAADDSGLPNDRFFAVRPEGSVSTLKIQRTERGDSAVYLCASSSGRNTEAFFGQGTRLTVV.